The 23 T cell receptor beta chains below all came from one sample that was sequenced in a study of shared clonotypes between healthy human individuals. Sequenced by immunoSEQ multiplex PCR; TCRdb stores in-frame clones only, minus some. The table has under 850,000 clones, roughly 92% seen once. Naive CD8 populations comprised CD45RO-negative cells positively selected for CCR7, excluding terminally differentiated effector memory CD45RA+ cells. The sequenced sample consisted of naive CD8+ T cells sorted from blood. Source of these receptors: a man aged 30 to 39 in good health.

The chain links TRBV5-6 to TRBJ1-2; 7 bases agree with TRBD1. The CDR3 is 16 residues long. The J segment lost 4 bases and the V segment lost 4 bases, leaving 13 bases of the junction unmatched. Germline values: CDR1 SGHDT, CDR2 YYEEEE. For the CDR3, the DNA is TGTGCCAGCAGCCGAGGCGCAGGGGGTCCCAGCTATGGCTACACCTTC. It is translated as CASSRGAGGPSYGYTF.

Remarks on this clone: Compared with germline, one end of the junction differs, possibly owing to a read error. This chain uses TRBV9 with TRBJ2-5; D not resolved. CDR1 is SGDLS, CDR2 YYNGEE, per germline. The CDR3 contains 13 residues. The CDR3, as DNA: TGTGCCAGCAACGTAGACCACGCAGGGACCCAGTACTTC. Protein product: CASNVDHAGTQYF.

The CDR3 sequence is CASSEQDRWSYEQYF. In DNA, the CDR3 is TGTGCCAGCAGTGAACAGGACCGCTGGTCCTACGAGCAGTACTTC. The V call is TRBV6-1, the J call TRBJ2-7, with D hard to call. The ends were cut back, 2 bases at V and 1 base at J, with 12 bases in the middle. There are 15 residues in the CDR3. Germline V gene data show CDR1 as MNHNS and CDR2 as SASEGT.

The CDR3 region has the DNA TGTGCCAGCAGTTGGTTACTAGCGGGAGGAATCGGGGAGCTGTTTTTT. This sequence encodes CASSWLLAGGIGELFF. The V and J genes are TRBV27 and TRBJ2-2; 12 nucleotides agree with TRBD2. CDR3 length: 16 amino acids. The V gene end was trimmed by 4 bases and the J gene end by 7 bases; junction bases not matched to a gene: 7. The germline gives CDR1 MNHEY, CDR2 SMNVEV (reference sequence).

The genes are TRBV5-6 and TRBJ2-3; a weak D match, TRBD2 (5 bases). V was cut by 0 bases and J by 6 bases, with 11 bases left in between. CDR1 SGHDT and CDR2 YYEEEE come from the germline V gene. The CDR3 has 14 residues. The CDR3 DNA reads as TGTGCCAGCAGCTTGGATAGCCCGGGGGATACGCAGTATTTT. This codes for CASSLDSPGDTQYF.

The V gene is TRBV28, the J gene TRBJ2-7, with 11 bases matching TRBD2. V gave up 2 bases and J gave up 0 bases; unmatched junction bases: 3. This CDR3 region has 16 residues. The germline CDR1 and CDR2 sequences are MDHEN and SYDVKM. CDR3 nucleotide sequence: TGTGCCAGCAGTTTAACTAGCGGGAGCCACTCCTACGAGCAGTACTTC. Its protein product is CASSLTSGSHSYEQYF.

This chain connects TRBV4-1 to TRBJ2-1; D may correspond to TRBD1 or TRBD2 (5 bases each). The V gene lost 3 bases and the J gene lost 3 bases, with 12 bases spanning the gap. Germline-derived CDR1 and CDR2 are MGHRA and YSYEKL. This CDR3 contains 15 residues. This CDR3 is CASSQGVSYYNEQFF. For the CDR3, the DNA is TGCGCCAGCAGCCAGGGGGTTTCCTACTACAATGAGCAGTTCTTC.

The V gene is TRBV5-6, the J gene TRBJ2-7; D is unresolved. CDR3 length equals 14 residues. The germline V gene encodes CDR1 SGHDT and CDR2 YYEEEE. The V end was cut by 1 base, the J end by 0 bases, with 8 bases between. CDR3 sequence reads: CASSLRDNSYEQYF. The CDR3 nucleotides are TGTGCCAGCAGCTTGAGGGATAACTCCTACGAGCAGTACTTC.

The chain uses TRBV11-2 and TRBJ1-4, with D perhaps matching TRBD1 (5 bases). This CDR3 has 16 residues. Germline-derived CDR1 and CDR2 are SGHAT and FQNNGV. Trimming left V 0 bases short and J 2 bases short, with 10 bases between. The CDR3 coding sequence is TGTGCCAGCAGCTTAGAGGGTGGGGGGACTAATGAAAAACTGTTTTTT. Its protein product is CASSLEGGGTNEKLFF.

In DNA form, the CDR3 reads TGTGCCAGCAGTGAACGAGGACTAGCGCCTAGCACAGATACGCAGTATTTT. It is translated as CASSERGLAPSTDTQYF. This chain uses TRBV25-1 with TRBJ2-3, with TRBD2 matching 9 bases. This CDR3 region has 17 residues. Germline values: CDR1 MGHDK, CDR2 SYGVNS. Losses at the gene ends were 2 bases for V and 0 bases for J; bases not matched to a gene: 6.

The genes are TRBV19 and TRBJ2-7; TRBD1 is a possible D gene (5 bases). V lost 7 bases, J lost 2 bases, and 18 bases lay in between. This CDR3 has 15 residues. Germline loops: CDR1 LNHDA, CDR2 SQIVND (reference sequence). CDR3 loop: CASMYRGAAAYEQYF. DNA for the CDR3: TGTGCCAGTATGTATAGGGGCGCGGCGGCCTACGAGCAGTACTTC.

This clone was counted once. The CDR3 is CASSQDQVRGRVIETQYF. The CDR3 DNA reads TGCGCCAGCAGCCAAGATCAGGTCCGTGGTCGAGTAATAGAGACCCAGTACTTC. This chain links TRBV4-1 with TRBJ2-5; unclear D gene. This CDR3 comprises 18 residues. Per the germline V gene, CDR1 is MGHRA and CDR2 is YSYEKL. The V end was cut by 0 bases, the J end by 4 bases, with 21 bases between.

With regard to this clone: The junction differs from germline at one of its ends, possibly a read error. This sample includes further DNA sequences coding for the same CDR3. V usage is TRBV2 and J usage is TRBJ2-7; D not certain. Germline V gives CDR1 SNHLY, CDR2 FYNNEI. The CDR3 runs to 13 residues. The CDR3 sequence is CASSEMAAYEQYF. In nucleotides, the CDR3 is TGTGCCAGCAGTGAAATGGCGGCCTACGAGCAATACTTC.

A single count supports this clone. The chain is built from TRBV9 and TRBJ1-2; perhaps TRBD1 as D (6 bases). CDR3 size: 15 residues. V was cut by 4 bases and J by 6 bases, with 19 bases left in between. Per the germline V gene, CDR1 is SGDLS and CDR2 is YYNGEE. CDR3 in amino acids: CASSPPWGAGNGYTF. CDR3 sequence (DNA): TGTGCCAGCAGCCCTCCTTGGGGGGCAGGGAATGGCTACACCTTC. The entire variable domain, with the rest obtained from reference TRBV9 and TRBJ1-2, is as follows: DSGVTQTPKHLITATGQRVTLRCSPRSGDLSVYWYQQSLDQGLQFLIQYYNGEERAKGNILERFSAQQFPDLHSELNLSSLELGDSALYFCASSPPWGAGNGYTFGSGTRLTVV.

The chain links TRBV27 to TRBJ2-7, with TRBD2 matching 7 bases. Germline trimming cut 3 bases from V and 0 bases from J; bases unmatched to any gene: 5. The CDR3 consists of 15 residues. Per germline, CDR1 MNHEY and CDR2 SMNVEV (reference sequence). The chain's CDR3 is CASSFGGGSSYEQYF. The CDR3 coding sequence is TGTGCCAGCAGTTTCGGGGGAGGGAGCTCCTACGAGCAGTACTTC.

This clone was counted a single time. The chain combines TRBV27 with TRBJ2-1; D perhaps matches TRBD2 (6 bases). V gave up 3 bases and J gave up 0 bases, with 9 bases separating them. Germline values: CDR1 MNHEY, CDR2 SMNVEV (reference sequence). This CDR3 spans 15 amino acids. CDR3 amino acids: CASSFGGASYNEQFF. In DNA form, the CDR3 reads TGTGCCAGCAGTTTCGGAGGGGCCTCCTACAATGAGCAGTTCTTC.

The chain employs TRBV30 and TRBJ1-2; D gene ambiguous. Germline V gene sequence: CDR1 GTSNPN, CDR2 SVGIG (reference sequence). V dropped 0 bases and J dropped 4 bases, with 9 bases sitting between them. This CDR3 has 13 amino acids. In nucleotides, the CDR3 is TGTGCCTGGAGTGTCGGAAAAACCTATGGCTACACCTTC. Its translation: CAWSVGKTYGYTF. The variable domain in full, with the rest retrieved from reference TRBV30 and TRBJ1-2, is SQTIHQWPATLVQPVGSPLSLECTVEGTSNPNLYWYRQAAGRGLQLLFYSVGIGQISSEVPQNLSASRPQDRQFILSSKKLLLSDSGFYLCAWSVGKTYGYTFGSGTRLTVV.

This rearrangement joins TRBV21-1 to TRBJ2-7. TRBV21-1 is reported as a pseudogene. The CDR3 spans 16 residues. The CDR3 nucleotides are TGTGCCAGCAGCCAAAGGGGGAGGGACAGCCCCTACGAGCAGTACTTC. This sequence encodes CASSQRGRDSPYEQYF.

This clone has just a few counts. J is TRBJ1-2 and V is TRBV27, with 9 bases aligning to TRBD1. V trimming: 3 bases; J trimming: 13 bases; junction bases outside the gene matches: 9. This CDR3 is built from 13 residues. Germline V CDR1 and CDR2: MNHEY, SMNVEV (reference sequence). The CDR3 protein is CASSFGGTGTSTF. CDR3 coding DNA: TGTGCCAGCAGTTTTGGAGGGACAGGGACTTCCACCTTC.

The V call is TRBV7-3, the J call TRBJ2-1, with 10 bases aligning to TRBD2. The junction had 15 bases not matched to a gene; V was cut back by 1 base and J by 0 bases. Germline V gene lookup returns CDR1 SGHTA and CDR2 FQGTGA. This CDR3 spans 21 amino acids. For the CDR3, the DNA is TGTGCCAGCAGCTTAATATCTGGAGCGGGAGGGCCGTTGAGCTCCTACAATGAGCAGTTCTTC. Translation gives CASSLISGAGGPLSSYNEQFF.

The chain has TRBV5-4 and TRBJ2-1; 9 positions match TRBD2. CDR3 length: 18 amino acids. V dropped 4 bases and J dropped 0; count of bases not matched to a gene: 11. The germline CDR1 and CDR2 sequences are SGHNT and YYREEE (reference sequence). CDR3 region: CASSLGLAGPSSYNEQFF. CDR3 in DNA: TGTGCCAGCAGCCTTGGCCTAGCGGGGCCTAGCTCCTACAATGAGCAGTTCTTC.

V gene TRBV7-9 combines with J gene TRBJ2-3; 10 bases align to TRBD1. Germline CDR1 and CDR2: SEHNR and FQNEAQ (reference sequence). The ends lost 5 bases at V and 0 bases at J; junction bases unmatched: 5. This CDR3 is built from 16 residues. DNA for the CDR3: TGTGCCAGCAGCGGGGACAGGGGAACTAGCACAGATACGCAGTATTTT. This encodes CASSGDRGTSTDTQYF.

The chain recombines TRBV15 with TRBJ2-1, with a possible D match to TRBD2 (6 bases). This CDR3 has 19 amino acids. The germline CDR1 and CDR2 sequences are LNHNV and YYDKDF (reference sequence). The V gene lost 3 bases and the J gene lost 0 bases, with 21 bases spanning the gap. In DNA, the CDR3 is TGTGCCACCAGCAGGAAAGGGGCGGGACTCTTGATCTCCTACAATGAGCAGTTCTTC. Translated, it gives CATSRKGAGLLISYNEQFF.